The present T cell receptor (beta chain) was sequenced within a study of beta chain features in type 1 diabetes (dated by TCRdb to the late 2010s). About the investigation overall: Mean age, gender distribution, total cell number and subset yield were not different between patients and healthy donors. A total of 90 million to 120 million sorted cells were examined across all samples, and a strong correlation was observed between cell number per subset and RNA yield. Regulatory and stem cell-like memory subsets were isolated from only 8 patients and about eight healthy donors, whereas naive and central memory subsets came from all 28 donors. In the study, TCRB repertoires of sorted circulating CD4+ T cell subsets from recently diagnosed type 1 diabetes patients were compared with those of matched healthy donors. The research as a whole found: PCR may preferentially amplify shorter templates, but because patient and control samples were amplified and corrected together, any resulting skew would affect both groups equally. At VDJ recombination sites, patients with type 1 diabetes made fewer insertions and deleted more nucleotides, a pattern implying thymic rearrangement abnormalities. Because cDNA was sequenced instead of genomic DNA, activated cells with high expression could be over-represented, although the groups did not differ in activation or CD3 levels. Type 1 diabetes patients showed a moderate but significant shortening of TCRB CDR3 length in all four CD4+ subsets. Naive, central memory and regulatory TCRB repertoires appeared to be more alike among patients than among healthy donors. HLA sub-analyses involved small numbers of individuals, so any influence of HLA type on TCRB rearrangement remained unresolved.

CDR3 length: 11 amino acids, cysteine to phenylalanine. Left in the record is the CDR3 DNA by itself, 33 bases read in frame from the first base. V is shortened by 2 bases, J by 5 bases, and the region joining them spans 3 bases. CDR1 MNHNS and CDR2 SASEGT were looked up in the germline V gene. Each donor gave one peripheral blood draw, roughly 120 mL on average, collected into heparinised tubes. Using a panel that included CD45RO, CCR7, CD25, CD127, CD95 and CD27, naive, central memory, regulatory and stem cell-like memory CD4+ T cells were sorted on a BD FACSAria II. Every sorted population had a purity above 98%. PBMCs were isolated immediately by Lymphoprep density gradient centrifugation and stained directly without culture. So that batch effects would be minimized, each experiment stained and sorted samples in pairs, pairing one healthy donor with one patient. This clone appeared a few times. The clone's antigen remains unknown. The input lacks base qualities; no much larger clone sits a single base away.

All of the isolated RNA was reverse transcribed with the High Capacity cDNA Reverse Transcription Kit, so expressed TCRB transcripts were sequenced. Deep immunoSEQ sequencing was performed on naive, central memory and regulatory T cell samples, with an average of about 3.57 million total reads per sample. After sorted cells were lysed in RLT buffer, RNA was extracted with DNase-treated RNeasy Micro or Mini kits, with the choice depending on cell number. To prevent cross-contamination, every cell subset was processed on its own, while patient and healthy donor samples were processed together. TCRB sequences were amplified from cDNA with the immunoSEQ multiplex PCR, producing 87-bp fragments spanning the CDR3 region. The amplicons were sequenced using the Illumina HiSeq platform. The authors processed their data as follows. PCR bias was computationally corrected using synthetic template baselines, reads within Hamming distance 2 were collapsed, and singletons that could not be merged were discarded. Reads were aligned against IMGT so that V, D and J genes, CDR3 length and insertions or deletions at six rearrangement sites could be assigned. Clonotype counts were normalized to sorted cell number within each subset before computing true diversity and Gini coefficients with the tcR R package. The overlap coefficient, calculated on TCRB nucleotide sequences, was used to measure repertoire sharing. Out-of-frame TCRB sequences from naive cells were analyzed as a proxy for the pre-selection repertoire. TCRdb re-hosts the immuneACCESS table, in-frame sequences only. Its copies lack some clones; in the studies checked, an unresolved V gene accounts for under half of them, and the cause for the rest is not known. V and J calls plus clone size are reproduced from that table; the DNA served to infer D and trimming. This sample holds 400,000 to 550,000 clones; roughly an eighth were observed only once. Over 0.04% of the sample rests with the top ten.

The chain joins TRBV6-1 to TRBJ1-2, with the D gene not clear enough to name. This sequence originates from a young woman in good health. Source material: naive CD4+ T cells from blood. Reading the label with the study, this specimen's cell subset or site is: true naive CD4+ T cells. The base sequence is TGTGCCAGCAGTGAAATTTATGGCTACACCTTC. This yields the protein CASSEIYGYTF.